What follows is one T cell receptor beta chain and its context. Its antigen is not known. This specimen belongs to a study of cytomegalovirus exposure and HLA in healthy donors. Findings of the study overall: Rare TCR sequences dominated, though some public TCRs recurred in many donors. In a later analysis, across HLA loci, associated TCR counts were highest for DRB1, lowest for HLA-C.

The PCR made use of 60 Vbeta and 13 Jbeta primers. The method was immunoSEQ multiplex PCR; TCRdb's version includes in-frame clones alone and lacks a portion of them. Of around 200,000 clones listed, 75% to 85% were seen once; the top ten hold around 1.2%. What was sequenced was PBMCs. The clonotype comes from a girl aged 2-9 years in good health and CMV-seropositive.

CDR3 sequence reads: CASSKPGGPKGYEQYF. CDR3 coding DNA: TGTGCCAGTAGTAAGCCCGGAGGACCTAAAGGGTACGAGCAGTACTTC. The chain joins TRBV19 to TRBJ2-7; weak D call: TRBD2 (5 bases). Trimming took 4 bases from V and 4 from J, leaving 20 bases between them. CDR3 length: 16 amino acids. Germline V lookup: CDR1 LNHDA, CDR2 SQIVND (reference sequence).